Below, one T cell receptor beta chain is given with its context. Germline V gives CDR1 MNHNS, CDR2 SASEGT. The CDR3 is 16 residues long. TCRdb reanalyzed the 5' RACE reads and collapses them to one entry per CDR3 protein, without DNA. Reported are almost 450,000 distinct CDR3 sequences; the ten largest clones contain less than 7.5%. The record originates from a study of T cells expressing NK-cell markers. The TCR sequence derives from a woman aged 18 to 75 in good health. The rearrangement uses TRBV6-1 and TRBJ1-4; absent DNA, TCRdb's TRBD1 call cannot be checked. Sequenced: blood T cells: a sorted CD56 or NKG2C T cell subset, CD4+ or CD8+ T cells, or bulk PBMC T cells (not recorded which). CDR3: CASRSGTARANEKLFF.